One and the same sample provided the 5 T cell receptor beta chains below, sequenced in a study of blood T cell repertoires in COVID-19. Clones were read by immunoSEQ multiplex PCR, and TCRdb kept only the in-frame ones, dropping some. The top ten hold roughly 21% of the sample, which has roughly 200,000 clones, about 85% seen once. Sequencing used peripheral blood. The receptors originated from a man in his sixties with active or convalescent COVID-19.

The CDR3 is CASSISGQGTEQYF. The CDR3 DNA sequence: TGTGCCAGTAGTATCTCTGGACAGGGGACCGAGCAGTACTTC. The V and J genes are TRBV19 and TRBJ2-7; 9 bases agree with TRBD1. In germline, CDR1 is LNHDA, CDR2 SQIVND (reference sequence). The V gene end was trimmed by 3 bases and the J gene end by 6 bases; junction bases not matched to a gene: 6. CDR3 length: 14 amino acids.

V and J are TRBV18 and TRBJ1-4, with D perhaps TRBD1 (5 bases). The CDR3 is 14 amino acids. Trimming took off 5 bases at V and 7 bases at J, with 14 bases between the two ends. The germline gives CDR1 KGHSH, CDR2 LQKENI. The chain's CDR3 is CASSTTVAPEKLFF. The CDR3 coding sequence is TGTGCCAGCTCAACGACAGTAGCACCTGAAAAACTGTTTTTT.

V usage is TRBV28 and J usage is TRBJ1-4; perhaps TRBD1 as D (5 bases). The CDR3 has 16 amino acids. The germline CDR1 and CDR2 sequences are MDHEN and SYDVKM. The V and J ends lost 6 bases and 1 base respectively, with 15 bases between them. In nucleotides, the CDR3 is TGTGCCAGCAGCAAGGGGCAGGGTGTAACTAATGAAAAACTGTTTTTT. Its translation: CASSKGQGVTNEKLFF.

V gene TRBV5-6 combines with J gene TRBJ1-6; the D is unclear. Trimming cost V 4 bases and J 10 bases, with 15 bases left between them. The CDR3 extends over 14 amino acids. Germline V CDR1 and CDR2: SGHDT, YYEEEE. For the CDR3, the DNA is TGTGCCAGCAGCCCAGGTGACGAATTCTCACCCCTCCACTTT. It encodes CASSPGDEFSPLHF.

The V gene is TRBV7-3, the J gene TRBJ1-3; 8 bases are a match to TRBD1. Germline V CDR1 and CDR2: SGHTA, FQGTGA. This CDR3 has 16 residues. V lost 5 bases, J lost 2 bases, and 8 bases stayed unmatched. The CDR3 region has the DNA TGTGCCAGCAGCCCGCGTCCGACAGGGGCTGGAAACACCATATATTTT. Amino acids: CASSPRPTGAGNTIYF.